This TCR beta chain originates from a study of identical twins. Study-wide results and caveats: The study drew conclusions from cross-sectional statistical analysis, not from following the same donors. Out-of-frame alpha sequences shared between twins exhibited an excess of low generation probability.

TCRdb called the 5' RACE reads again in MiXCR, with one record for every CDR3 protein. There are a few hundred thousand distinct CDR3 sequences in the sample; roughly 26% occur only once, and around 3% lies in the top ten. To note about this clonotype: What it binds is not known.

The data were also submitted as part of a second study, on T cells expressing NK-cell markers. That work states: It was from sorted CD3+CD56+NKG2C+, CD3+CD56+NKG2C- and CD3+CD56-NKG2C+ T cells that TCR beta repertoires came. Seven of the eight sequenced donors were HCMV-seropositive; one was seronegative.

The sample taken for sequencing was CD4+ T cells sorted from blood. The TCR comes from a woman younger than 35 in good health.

CDR3 bases: TGTGCCAGCAGTTTAGAGGGACAGCTCTATGGCTACACCTTC. Its protein is CASSLEGQLYGYTF. The chain carries TRBV12-3 or TRBV12-4 and TRBJ1-2; 7 bases are a match to TRBD1. The CDR3 is 14 residues long. Unmatched junction bases numbered 3, after V lost 1 base and J lost 4 bases.